These T cell receptor beta chains were read from a single sample in a study of blood T cell repertoires in COVID-19. TCRdb's table, derived via immunoSEQ multiplex PCR, lists solely in-frame clones and lacks some. This table has roughly 280,000 clones, approximately 86% appearing once. Sequenced sample: peripheral blood. These receptors originate from a man aged 35-49 years with active or convalescent COVID-19. CDR3s include the opening cysteine and the closing phenylalanine or tryptophan. The order of the fields is J gene, D gene, clone size, V gene, CDR3 protein, CDR3 DNA. D genes are given only for firm matches. Not all rows give a size; the values are once, few, many and, for expanded clones, a class.

TRBJ1-6 - - TRBV4-1 CASSQGPEDSPLHF TGCGCCAGCAGCCAAGGGCCGGAGGATTCACCCCTCCACTTT
TRBJ2-1 TRBD1 - TRBV5-1 CASSWTGLSYNEQFF TGCGCCAGCAGCTGGACAGGGTTAAGCTACAATGAGCAGTTCTTC
TRBJ1-4 - - TRBV30 CAWGGREKLFF TGTGCCTGGGGGGGGCGTGAAAAACTGTTTTTT
TRBJ2-3 - - TRBV24-1 CATSDRGLGTDTQYF TGTGCCACCAGTGACCGCGGACTCGGCACAGATACGCAGTATTTT
TRBJ1-2 TRBD1 - TRBV6-5 CASSYPGAGGNGYTF TGTGCCAGCAGTTACCCCGGTGCAGGGGGTAACGGCTACACCTTC
TRBJ1-5 - - TRBV19 CASSDRGSLRNQPQHF TGTGCCAGTAGTGACCGGGGTTCTCTTAGGAATCAGCCCCAGCATTTT
TRBJ2-1 TRBD2 - TRBV15 CATSRGYAGGGNEQFF TGTGCCACCAGCAGGGGTTATGCGGGAGGGGGTAATGAGCAGTTCTTC
TRBJ2-2 TRBD1 - TRBV9 CASSVVGQPIGELFF TGTGCCAGCAGCGTAGTGGGACAGCCGATTGGGGAGCTGTTTTTT
TRBJ1-3 - once TRBV6-1 CASSELAAGGNTIYF TGTGCCAGCAGTGAACTAGCCGCGGGAGGAAACACCATATATTTT
TRBJ2-2 TRBD1 once TRBV2 CASREGTGYTGELFF TGTGCCAGCAGGGAGGGGACAGGATACACCGGGGAGCTGTTTTTT
TRBJ1-5 TRBD1 - TRBV5-4 CASSLQGDQPQHF TGTGCCAGCAGCTTGCAGGGGGATCAGCCCCAGCATTTT
TRBJ1-1 - - TRBV7-9 CASSSRDKNTEAFF TGTGCCAGCAGCTCCCGAGACAAGAACACTGAAGCTTTCTTT
TRBJ2-3 - - TRBV19 CASSRQRQTVDTQYF TGTGCCAGTAGTCGCCAGAGACAGACAGTTGATACGCAGTATTTT
TRBJ1-6 - - TRBV11-2 CASSLGGSSYNSPLHF TGTGCCAGCAGCTTAGGGGGCAGCTCCTATAATTCACCCCTCCACTTT
TRBJ2-3 - - TRBV24-1 CATRQGMADTQYF TGTGCCACCAGGCAGGGGATGGCAGATACGCAGTATTTT
TRBJ1-4 TRBD1 - TRBV11-3 CASSIGTVSEKLFF TGTGCCAGCAGCATCGGGACAGTTAGTGAAAAACTGTTTTTT
TRBJ2-5 TRBD1 - TRBV3-1/TRBV3-2 CASSFLQGRLETQYF TGTGCCAGCAGCTTTTTACAGGGGCGTTTGGAGACCCAGTACTTC
TRBJ2-7 - - TRBV6-5 CASRHSRYEQYF TGTGCCAGCAGGCACAGCCGCTACGAGCAGTACTTC
TRBJ2-3 TRBD2 - TRBV9 CASSLGLAQDTQYF TGTGCCAGCAGCCTGGGACTAGCGCAAGATACGCAGTATTTT
TRBJ1-2 - - TRBV18 CASSPKADSRGYTF TGTGCCAGCTCACCTAAGGCAGACAGCAGGGGCTACACCTTC
TRBJ2-1 TRBD2 few TRBV9 CASSVVPSGGVRYNEQFF TGTGCCAGCAGCGTAGTTCCTAGCGGGGGGGTTAGATACAATGAGCAGTTCTTC
TRBJ1-4 - - TRBV11-3 CASSLDTRGEKLFF TGTGCCAGCAGCTTAGACACCAGGGGCGAAAAACTGTTTTTT
TRBJ2-2 - medium-sized TRBV10-3 CAISDTGQGETGELFF TGTGCCATCAGTGATACCGGCCAGGGCGAGACCGGGGAGCTGTTTTTT
TRBJ2-7 TRBD1 - TRBV28 CASSLRQGEIVGQYF TGTGCCAGCAGTTTAAGGCAGGGGGAAATAGTAGGGCAGTACTTC
TRBJ1-1 - - TRBV11-3 CASSLDTRGTEAFF TGTGCCAGCAGCTTAGATACCCGGGGCACTGAAGCTTTCTTT
TRBJ2-3 TRBD2 - TRBV2 CASSRGTYSGRGADTQYF TGTGCCAGCAGTCGAGGGACATATAGCGGGAGGGGAGCAGATACGCAGTATTTT
TRBJ2-1 - - TRBV29-1 CSVERVAEQFF TGCAGCGTTGAACGGGTCGCAGAGCAGTTCTTC
TRBJ2-7 TRBD1 - TRBV5-1 CASSAGDRGHEQYF TGCGCCAGCAGCGCGGGGGACAGGGGTCACGAGCAGTACTTC